This T cell receptor (beta chain) was recovered during a study of technical replicates of blood from four donors. The germline V gene has CDR1 SNHLY and CDR2 FYNNEI. Trimming pared 6 bases from V and 2 bases from J, leaving 14 bases between. The length of the CDR3 is 14 residues. The assay was immunoSEQ multiplex PCR, and TCRdb's table has in-frame clones only and misses some. The sample contains around 62,000 clones, 98% of which appear only once. The chain recombines TRBV2 with TRBJ2-7; possibly TRBD1 for D (6 bases). This receptor was identified in a human donor in good health. The sample taken for sequencing was T cells isolated from PBMCs. The CDR3 DNA reads as TGTGCCAGCAGACAAAACAGGGAGACCTACGAGCAGTACTTC. This codes for CASRQNRETYEQYF.